These T cell receptor beta chains were read from a single sample in a study of T cell repertoires in cytomegalovirus infection. TCRdb analysed the reads with MiXCR anew, one entry per CDR3 protein. The sample shows fewer than 1,000,000 distinct CDR3 sequences, more than 25% of them seen only once. What these receptors recognize is not known. This material consisted of cultured CD8+ T cells from PBMCs, taken from culture after CMV antigen stimulation. These receptors came from a human donor in good health (CMV status not recorded). Some clones in this sample may be carry-over from other donors' samples. Each CDR3 is given with its conserved first and last residue. The D gene is left open where the match is weak.

j_call v_call d_call cdr3_aa
TRBJ2-2 TRBV7-9 . CASSPARGNTGELFF
TRBJ2-1 TRBV27 . CASRAGGPQFF
TRBJ2-7 TRBV10-3 . CAISDGGALYEQYF
TRBJ1-2 TRBV29-1 TRBD1 CSVEGQGGLEGHYGYTF
TRBJ1-1 TRBV7-9 TRBD1 CASSWTGAPVVSFF
TRBJ2-6 TRBV3-1 . CASSHRDRRVLGANVLTF
TRBJ2-4 TRBV20-1 . CSARVKNIQYF
TRBJ2-3 TRBV4-1 . CASSQDWRGHTDTQYF
TRBJ2-3 TRBV27 . CASSFSGSPDTQYF
TRBJ1-3 TRBV20-1 . CSARVTRGAGNTIYF
TRBJ1-5 TRBV27 TRBD1 CASSYGQGGNQPQHF
TRBJ1-5 TRBV6-1 . CASFGGGNQPQHF
TRBJ2-2 TRBV4-1 . CASSQDRNTGELFF
TRBJ2-7 TRBV27 . CASSPPAPNYEQYF
TRBJ1-5 TRBV27 . CASSLDRDNNQPQHF
TRBJ1-1 TRBV6-6 TRBD1 CASSYPTGLAEAFF
TRBJ1-5 TRBV4-3 . CASSQDREQRNQPQHF
TRBJ2-2 TRBV27 . CASRPGLPGELFF
TRBJ2-1 TRBV7-9 TRBD2 CASSLSGGDEQFF
TRBJ1-5 TRBV27 . CASSLTGPTNQPQHF
TRBJ2-3 TRBV7-6 TRBD2 CASSVERGGTTDTQYF
TRBJ2-1 TRBV12-3/TRBV12-4 TRBD2 CASSFLGGGTSYNEQFF
TRBJ1-5 TRBV7-6 . CASSDGGRANQPQHF
TRBJ2-3 TRBV4-3 TRBD2 CASSQEGLAGRADTQYF
TRBJ2-1 TRBV12-5 . CASGSLGDLYNEQFF
TRBJ2-5 TRBV6-5 . CASSPGAVETQYF
TRBJ2-1 TRBV6-7 . CASSYWLSGGFLDSKSSCEQFF